This T cell receptor beta chain was sequenced for a study of blood T cell repertoires in COVID-19. Profiling relied on immunoSEQ multiplex PCR, and the TCRdb table lists in-frame clones only, not all of them. The top ten clones hold 0.85% to 1.2% of a sample with 380,000 or so clones, approximately 80% of them seen once. The germline CDR1 and CDR2 sequences are SGHKS and YYEKEE (reference sequence). The ends lost 4 bases at V and 1 base at J; junction bases unmatched: 4. CDR3 size: 15 residues. The sequence was collected from a human donor with acute or convalescent COVID-19. The donor label of this sample is uncertain. The rearrangement links TRBV5-5 to TRBJ2-3; 9 bases fit TRBD2. Sequenced: peripheral blood. CDR3 bases: TGTGCCAGCAGCCTGAGCGGGGGGCGCACAGATACGCAGTATTTT. Its protein is CASSLSGGRTDTQYF.